These 21 T cell receptor beta chains originate from one sample sequenced in a study of T cells after yellow fever vaccination. TCRdb re-analysed the 5' RACE reads in MiXCR, keeping a single row per CDR3 protein. The sample yields under 300,000 distinct CDR3 sequences, roughly 13% seen once. The sequenced sample was CD4+ T cells sorted from PBMCs, obtained 45 days after the yellow fever booster vaccination. The source is a man under 40 who received the YFV17D yellow fever vaccine.

This clonotype occurred a few times. J is TRBJ2-1 and V is TRBV10-3; perhaps D is TRBD1 or TRBD2 (5 bases each). The V end was cut by 4 bases, the J end by 0 bases, with 7 bases between. The germline CDR1 and CDR2 sequences are ENHRY and SYGVKD. The CDR3 sequence is 14 residues long. DNA for the CDR3: TGTGCCATCAGTGGGGGGAGCTCCTACAATGAGCAGTTCTTC. Protein sequence: CAISGGSSYNEQFF.

The chain carries TRBV7-3 and TRBJ2-2; TRBD2 agrees at 14 bases. V shed 2 bases, J shed 7 bases, and the junction held 9 bases outside the gene matches. Germline V gene data show CDR1 as SGHTA and CDR2 as FQGTGA. The CDR3 consists of 18 residues. In DNA, the CDR3 is TGTGCCAGCAGCTTACGGGGGACTAGCGGGAGTAGAGGCGGGGAGCTGTTTTTT. Translated: CASSLRGTSGSRGGELFF.

The rearrangement links TRBV7-9 to TRBJ2-1; weak D call: TRBD2 (6 bases). Deletions cut 8 bases from V and 7 bases from J, with 12 bases between. The CDR3 consists of 12 residues. CDR1 SEHNR and CDR2 FQNEAQ come from the germline V gene (reference sequence). This CDR3 reads CASGPAGNEQFF. CDR3 in DNA: TGTGCCAGCGGGCCCGCGGGGAATGAGCAGTTCTTC.

This clonotype was detected only a few times. The rearrangement uses TRBV7-2 and TRBJ2-1; 7 bases are shared with TRBD2. This CDR3 has 16 amino acids. CDR1 SGHTA and CDR2 FQGNSA come from the germline V gene. With 1 base clipped from V and 4 bases from J, the junction kept 7 bases outside the gene matches. The CDR3 DNA reads as TGTGCCAGCAGCTTAGACGGCGGGAGTAGGTACAATGAGCAGTTCTTC. Its protein is CASSLDGGSRYNEQFF.

The J gene is TRBJ2-5, the V gene TRBV20-1; weak D call: TRBD2 (6 bases). The CDR3 covers 15 residues. Germline assignment: CDR1 DFQATT and CDR2 SNEGSKA (reference sequence). Trimming cost V 0 bases and J 2 bases, with 13 bases left between them. In DNA form, the CDR3 reads TGCAGTGCTAGAGATCTGCGGGAACTACAAGAGACCCAGTACTTC. Translation: CSARDLRELQETQYF.

This clonotype has just a few counts. The CDR3 coding sequence is TGTGCCAGCAGCTTATACAGCGATTCCTACAATGAGCAGTTCTTC. Translated: CASSLYSDSYNEQFF. The genes are TRBV7-2 and TRBJ2-1, with D unresolved. The CDR3 totals 15 residues. Germline V gives CDR1 SGHTA, CDR2 FQGNSA. Trimming stripped 2 bases from V and 1 base from J, with 9 bases between.

V is TRBV6-5 and J is TRBJ2-7, with 7 bases matching TRBD1. The V gene end was trimmed by 2 bases and the J gene end by 7 bases; junction bases not matched to a gene: 14. This CDR3 comprises 16 residues. The germline CDR1 and CDR2 sequences are MNHEY and SVGAGI. The CDR3 region has the DNA TGTGCCAGCAGTTACGGCCCGGGACAGTCCACTCCGGAGCAGTACTTC. Translation gives CASSYGPGQSTPEQYF.

The genes are TRBV7-8 and TRBJ2-5; D possibly corresponds to TRBD2 (6 bases). Per germline, CDR1 SGHVS and CDR2 FQNEAQ. Trimming cost V 5 bases and J 5 bases, with 12 bases left between them. The CDR3 extends over 13 amino acids. The CDR3 DNA sequence: TGTGCCAGCAGCGGGTCGGGAGCCGAGACCCAGTACTTC. Translating gives CASSGSGAETQYF.

The rearrangement uses TRBV7-8 and TRBJ2-3; tentative D call: TRBD2 (6 bases). CDR3 length equals 14 residues. Trimming took 6 bases from V and 1 from J, leaving 11 bases between them. Germline CDR1 and CDR2: SGHVS and FQNEAQ. The CDR3 spells CASRRDLGTDTQYF. The DNA for the CDR3 is TGTGCCAGCAGACGGGACTTGGGCACAGATACGCAGTATTTT.

The chain recombines TRBV7-2 with TRBJ2-1; a possible D gene is TRBD2 (5 bases). The CDR3 loop spans 13 amino acids. Germline V gene lookup returns CDR1 SGHTA and CDR2 FQGNSA. Trimming shortened V by 7 bases and J by 4 bases, and 11 bases separated the two germline ends. As DNA, the CDR3 is TGTGCCAGCACCCCGGGGAGTTACAATGAGCAGTTCTTC. This sequence encodes CASTPGSYNEQFF. The variable domain in full, with the rest retrieved from reference TRBV7-2 and TRBJ2-1, is GAGVSQSPSNKVTEKGKDVELRCDPISGHTALYWYRQSLGQGLEFLIYFQGNSAPDKSGLPSDRFSAERTGGSVSTLTIQRTQQEDSAVYLCASTPGSYNEQFFGPGTRLTVL.

This rearrangement joins TRBV5-1 to TRBJ2-7, with 10 bases matching TRBD2. The V gene's germline CDR1 is SGHRS and CDR2 YFSETQ. The CDR3 contains 15 residues. Germline trimming cut 7 bases from V and 2 bases from J; bases unmatched to any gene: 9. The CDR3 spells CASSLTSGHTYEQYF. The DNA for the CDR3 is TGCGCCAGCTCCCTGACTAGCGGGCATACCTACGAGCAGTACTTC.

The chain couples TRBV20-1 to TRBJ2-4; D is ambiguous. The CDR3 loop spans 14 amino acids. Germline lookup yields CDR1 DFQATT and CDR2 SNEGSKA (reference sequence). With 6 bases removed from V and 3 bases from J, the gap between germline ends came to 15 bases. The CDR3 region is CSATQSPNKNIQYF. CDR3 bases: TGCAGTGCAACACAGAGTCCGAACAAAAACATTCAGTACTTC.

V and J are TRBV20-1 and TRBJ2-1, with 9 bases lining up with TRBD2. The CDR3 totals 15 residues. The trim removed 3 bases at V and 4 bases at J, leaving 7 bases unmatched. CDR1 and CDR2 (germline): DFQATT, SNEGSKA (reference sequence). The CDR3 region has the DNA TGCAGTGCTAGTTCACTAGCGGGTATTTACAATGAGCAGTTCTTC. This encodes CSASSLAGIYNEQFF.

The V and J genes are TRBV7-8 and TRBJ2-1; 8 bases map to TRBD1. The CDR3 has 16 amino acids. Germline assignment: CDR1 SGHVS and CDR2 FQNEAQ. Germline trimming cut 5 bases from V and 7 bases from J; bases unmatched to any gene: 13. The CDR3 coding sequence is TGTGCCAGCAGCCCTACGCGGACAGGGAAGGAAAATGAGCAGTTCTTC. It specifies CASSPTRTGKENEQFF. Combining the CDR3 with reference TRBV7-8 and TRBJ2-1 gives the whole variable domain GAGVSQSPRYKVAKRGQDVALRCDPISGHVSLFWYQQALGQGPEFLTYFQNEAQLDKSGLPSDRFFAERPEGSVSTLKIQRTQQEDSAVYLCASSPTRTGKENEQFFGPGTRLTVL.

This clonotype was counted between two and nine times. The J gene is TRBJ2-7, the V gene TRBV6-5; the D is unclear. Germline V gene sequence: CDR1 MNHEY, CDR2 SVGAGI. This CDR3 has 14 residues. Deletions cut 4 bases from V and 6 bases from J, with 16 bases between. CDR3 nucleotide sequence: TGTGCCAGCAGTTGGCGCGGATTAGGCCCCGAGCAGTACTTC. The encoded protein is CASSWRGLGPEQYF.

The chain couples TRBV29-1 to TRBJ1-5; D is uncertain. This CDR3 has 13 amino acids. Trimming took 1 base from V and 0 from J, leaving 4 bases between them. CDR1 and CDR2 from the germline V gene are SQVTM and ANQGSEA. CDR3 sequence reads: CSVEADSNQPQHF. Here the CDR3 DNA reads TGCAGCGTTGAAGCGGATAGCAATCAGCCCCAGCATTTT.

This clonotype was counted at least ten times. The chain links TRBV7-2 to TRBJ2-7; 8 bases match TRBD2. The V gene end was trimmed by 6 bases and the J gene end by 3 bases; junction bases not matched to a gene: 4. The CDR3 runs 13 residues. The V gene's germline CDR1 is SGHTA and CDR2 FQGNSA. CDR3: CASSSSGSYEQYF. CDR3 sequence (DNA): TGTGCCAGCAGTTCCAGCGGGAGCTACGAGCAGTACTTC.

V and J are TRBV5-5 and TRBJ2-2; a weak D match, TRBD2 (6 bases). Deletions cut 7 bases from V and 3 bases from J, with 10 bases between. The CDR3 sequence is 13 residues long. CDR1 and CDR2 from the germline V gene are SGHKS and YYEKEE (reference sequence). The CDR3 loop reads CASHTGDTGELFF. DNA of the CDR3: TGTGCCAGCCACACGGGGGACACCGGGGAGCTGTTTTTT.

This clonotype occurred a few times. This chain uses TRBV7-2 with TRBJ1-1, with TRBD1 matching over 9 bases. CDR3 length equals 13 residues. CDR1 is SGHTA, CDR2 FQGNSA, per germline. With V trimmed by 8 bases and J by 9 bases, 10 bases remained unmatched. CDR3 protein: CASHYTGGTQAFF. CDR3 coding DNA: TGTGCCAGCCATTACACAGGGGGCACGCAAGCTTTCTTT. The whole variable domain, remainder taken from reference TRBV7-2 and TRBJ1-1, is GAGVSQSPSNKVTEKGKDVELRCDPISGHTALYWYRQSLGQGLEFLIYFQGNSAPDKSGLPSDRFSAERTGGSVSTLTIQRTQQEDSAVYLCASHYTGGTQAFFGQGTRLTVV.

This chain uses TRBV10-3 with TRBJ2-5; a possible D gene is TRBD1 (5 bases). Trimming left V 0 bases short and J 4 bases short, with 9 bases between. This CDR3 comprises 14 residues. Germline CDR1 is ENHRY and CDR2 is SYGVKD. The CDR3 here is CAISESQGSETQYF. The CDR3, as DNA: TGTGCCATCAGTGAGTCTCAGGGATCAGAGACCCAGTACTTC.

J is TRBJ1-3 and V is TRBV2; D is ambiguous. Germline CDR1 and CDR2: SNHLY and FYNNEI. With 7 bases removed from V and 0 bases from J, the gap between germline ends came to 10 bases. The CDR3 extends over 14 amino acids. This CDR3 reads CASKGTTSGNTIYF. CDR3 sequence (DNA): TGTGCCAGCAAGGGAACGACCTCTGGAAACACCATATATTTT.